This paragraph covers one TCR beta chain sequence. Its specificity is unknown. The CDR3 contains 15 residues. Germline CDR1 and CDR2: SNHLY and FYNNEI. This sample was included in a study of monozygotic twins with inflammatory bowel disease. Whole-study results and caveats: IBD patients, compared with healthy twins, shared fewer clonotypes with others (especially with disease activity).

The input for each TCR library was around 3,200 ng of total RNA. UMIs were attached via template switching, each with a 6-nucleotide sample barcode. Following a re-call of the 5' RACE reads, TCRdb has one entry per CDR3 protein and lacks DNA. The specimen's table records 110,000 to 150,000 distinct CDR3 sequences. This chain links TRBV2 with TRBJ2-1; as DNA is missing, the TRBD1 call by TCRdb cannot be tested. The sequence was collected from a human donor with ulcerative colitis or Crohn's disease, or a healthy co-twin of an affected twin (not recorded which). Sequencing was performed on blood. This CDR3 is CASSERDRVGNGQFF.